The rows below give T cell receptor beta chains drawn from one sample of a study of persistence of HIV-infected CD4 T cells. Sequencing was performed with immunoSEQ multiplex PCR; in TCRdb, only in-frame clones are kept and a portion is missing. The data contain tens of thousands of clones, about four fifths of them singletons. Their cognate antigens are unknown. The specimen was CD4+ T cells sorted from PBMCs after approximately 18-hour stimulation, collected from a patient who received antiretroviral therapy. The source is an adult man with HIV who was CMV-seropositive. Each CDR3 is given with its conserved first and last residue. A D gene is named only where the DNA matches it firmly. Size values are once, few and many counts, or a class for expanded clones, and some rows have none.

D: NA; J: TRBJ2-5; size: NA; V: TRBV6-5; CDR3: CASSSGRLRETQYF; DNA: TGTGCCAGCAGTTCGGGCCGGCTGAGGGAGACCCAGTACTTC
D: TRBD1; J: TRBJ2-7; size: few; V: TRBV6-5; CDR3: CASSPGQGSIYEQYF; DNA: TGTGCCAGCAGCCCAGGACAGGGGAGTATCTACGAGCAGTACTTC
D: NA; J: TRBJ2-1; size: few; V: TRBV3-1/TRBV3-2; CDR3: CASSRTVSGQFF; DNA: TGTGCCAGCAGCCGGACAGTTTCGGGGCAGTTCTTC
D: NA; J: TRBJ1-5; size: once; V: TRBV30; CDR3: CAWTTGNQPQHF; DNA: TGTGCCTGGACAACAGGGAATCAGCCCCAGCATTTT
D: NA; J: TRBJ1-3; size: NA; V: TRBV9; CDR3: CASSVASSGNTIYF; DNA: TGTGCCAGCAGCGTAGCTAGCTCTGGAAACACCATATATTTT
D: TRBD2; J: TRBJ2-1; size: NA; V: TRBV6-5; CDR3: CASSLLAGRYNEQFF; DNA: TGTGCCAGCAGTTTACTAGCGGGACGCTACAATGAGCAGTTCTTC
D: TRBD1; J: TRBJ2-1; size: NA; V: TRBV7-6; CDR3: CASSLPGQGERNEQFF; DNA: TGTGCCAGCAGCTTACCGGGACAGGGGGAAAGGAATGAGCAGTTCTTC
D: NA; J: TRBJ2-2; size: NA; V: TRBV6-5; CDR3: CASSLGGNTGELFF; DNA: TGTGCCAGCAGTTTAGGAGGGAACACCGGGGAGCTGTTTTTT
D: NA; J: TRBJ2-7; size: NA; V: TRBV29-1; CDR3: CSVATGSWEYEQYF; DNA: TGCAGCGTAGCTACAGGGAGTTGGGAGTACGAGCAGTACTTC
D: NA; J: TRBJ2-7; size: NA; V: TRBV7-6; CDR3: CASSLLPQQGREQYF; DNA: TGTGCCAGCAGCTTACTCCCGCAACAGGGGAGGGAGCAGTACTTC
D: NA; J: TRBJ1-1; size: NA; V: TRBV5-1; CDR3: CASSLAAGNTEAFF; DNA: TGCGCCAGCAGCTTGGCCGCGGGGAACACTGAAGCTTTCTTT
D: NA; J: TRBJ2-1; size: NA; V: TRBV6-1; CDR3: CASQDYNEQFF; DNA: TGTGCCAGCCAGGACTACAATGAGCAGTTCTTC
D: NA; J: TRBJ2-4; size: NA; V: TRBV6-5; CDR3: CASSQSILAKNIQYF; DNA: TGTGCCAGCAGTCAGAGCATACTAGCCAAAAACATTCAGTACTTC
D: TRBD2; J: TRBJ2-2; size: NA; V: TRBV5-1; CDR3: CASSLETSADGELFF; DNA: TGCGCCAGCAGCCTAGAGACTAGCGCCGACGGGGAGCTGTTTTTT
D: TRBD2; J: TRBJ2-6; size: once; V: TRBV7-2; CDR3: CASSPGSGSGTGANVLTF; DNA: TGTGCCAGCAGCCCGGGGAGCGGGAGCGGAACTGGGGCCAACGTCCTGACTTTC
D: TRBD2; J: TRBJ2-7; size: NA; V: TRBV29-1; CDR3: CSVASGSGSYEQYF; DNA: TGCAGCGTAGCTAGCGGGAGTGGATCCTACGAGCAGTACTTC
D: NA; J: TRBJ1-1; size: large; V: TRBV12-3/TRBV12-4; CDR3: CASTVGVYTEAFF; DNA: TGTGCCAGCACAGTAGGGGTCTACACTGAAGCTTTCTTT
D: NA; J: TRBJ2-2; size: NA; V: TRBV11-2; CDR3: CASSQRIGLASTGELFF; DNA: TGTGCCAGCAGCCAGAGGATTGGACTCGCCAGCACCGGGGAGCTGTTTTTT
D: NA; J: TRBJ1-3; size: NA; V: TRBV30; CDR3: CAWSVGQVRNTIYF; DNA: TGTGCCTGGAGTGTAGGGCAGGTTAGAAACACCATATATTTT
D: NA; J: TRBJ2-7; size: NA; V: TRBV4-3; CDR3: CASSQAGTYEQYF; DNA: TGCGCCAGCAGCCAGGCAGGGACCTACGAGCAGTACTTC
D: NA; J: TRBJ2-5; size: NA; V: TRBV29-1; CDR3: CTGLAGETQYF; DNA: TGCACCGGACTCGCGGGGGAGACCCAGTACTTC
D: NA; J: TRBJ1-6; size: NA; V: TRBV6-2/TRBV6-3; CDR3: CASSPGHEHNSPLHF; DNA: TGTGCCAGCAGTCCAGGACATGAGCATAATTCACCCCTCCACTTT
D: TRBD1; J: TRBJ1-1; size: NA; V: TRBV30; CDR3: CAWSFWTGRDTEAFF; DNA: TGTGCCTGGAGTTTCTGGACAGGGCGGGACACTGAAGCTTTCTTT
D: NA; J: TRBJ2-1; size: few; V: TRBV2; CDR3: CASRGEGLYNEQFF; DNA: TGTGCCAGCAGGGGTGAGGGGTTATACAATGAGCAGTTCTTC